The source of this T cell receptor (beta chain) is a study of shared T cell receptors in the human thymus. The assay was immunoSEQ multiplex PCR, and TCRdb's table has in-frame clones only and misses some. The repertoire holds roughly 700,000 clones, with roughly 90% as singletons. Trimming at V came to 6 bases and at J to 5 bases, leaving 7 bases not matched to a gene. Germline V gene data show CDR1 as WNHNN and CDR2 as SYGVQD (reference sequence). The CDR3 covers 15 residues. The same data also went into a second study, on human thymus T cells. This second study says: Each of the donors was a healthy Finnish infant who was undergoing open corrective cardiac surgery for congenital heart defects. Across thymic and blood repertoires, the usage of V and J genes appeared to be biased. Thymic repertoires of unrelated individuals were reported in related research to overlap highly.

This rearrangement joins TRBV10-1 to TRBJ2-7; 13 bases are a match to TRBD2. The specimen sequenced was thymocytes. The origin of this receptor is a boy younger than two with a congenital heart defect. The CDR3 bases are TGCGCCAGCAGAGCACTAGCGGGAGGGGATAACGAGCAGTACTTC. Translated, it gives CASRALAGGDNEQYF.